This TCR beta chain was obtained from a study of cytomegalovirus exposure and HLA in healthy donors. Study-wide results and limits: Sequencing had likely introduced a cluster of highly shared sequence variants as an artifact. In a later analysis, HLA-C alleles had the fewest associated TCRs, DRB1 alleles the most. Productive status was seen about 87% or about 30% of the time for most TCR beta V segments in an earlier analysis.

Trimming took off 0 bases at V and 5 bases at J, with 7 bases between the two ends. The CDR3 loop spans 12 amino acids. CDR1 is GTSNPN, CDR2 SVGIG, per germline (reference sequence). This clone was seen only once. Its target is unknown. PCR primers comprised 60 Vbeta and 13 Jbeta primers. TCRdb's copy holds only in-frame clones and misses some; the assay was immunoSEQ multiplex PCR. The sample has around 250,000 clones, 70% to 90% seen once. The V call is TRBV30, the J call TRBJ2-5; D is uncertain. Sequencing was performed on PBMCs. The receptor comes from a woman aged 55-70 years in good health and CMV-seropositive. The CDR3 region has the DNA TGTGCCTGGAGTGTAACGGGTGAGACCCAGTACTTC. This translates into CAWSVTGETQYF.